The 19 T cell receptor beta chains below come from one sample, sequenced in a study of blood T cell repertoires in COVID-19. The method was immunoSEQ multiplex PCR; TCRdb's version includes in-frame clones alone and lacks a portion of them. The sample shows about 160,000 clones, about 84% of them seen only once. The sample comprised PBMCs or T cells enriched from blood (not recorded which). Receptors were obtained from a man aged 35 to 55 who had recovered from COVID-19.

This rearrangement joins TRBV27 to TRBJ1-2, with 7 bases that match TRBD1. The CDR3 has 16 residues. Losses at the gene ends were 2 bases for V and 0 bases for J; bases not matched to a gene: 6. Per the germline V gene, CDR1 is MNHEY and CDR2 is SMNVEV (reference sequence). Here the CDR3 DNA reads TGTGCCAGCAGTTTAAAGGGGGCCTTCGCTAACTATGGCTACACCTTC. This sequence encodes CASSLKGAFANYGYTF.

The CDR3 here is CASSVAAGNPSRTEAFF. DNA for the CDR3: TGTGCCAGCAGTGTGGCGGCAGGGAACCCTTCGAGAACTGAAGCTTTCTTT. The chain carries TRBV2 and TRBJ1-1; D might be TRBD1 (5 bases). The germline gives CDR1 SNHLY, CDR2 FYNNEI. This CDR3 has 17 residues. V lost 4 bases to trimming and J lost 5 bases, with 23 bases between them.

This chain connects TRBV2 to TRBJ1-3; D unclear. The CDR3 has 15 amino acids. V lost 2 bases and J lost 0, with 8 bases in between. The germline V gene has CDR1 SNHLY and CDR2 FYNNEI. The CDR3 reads CASSESGFSGNTIYF. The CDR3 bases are TGTGCCAGCAGTGAAAGTGGCTTCTCTGGAAACACCATATATTTT.

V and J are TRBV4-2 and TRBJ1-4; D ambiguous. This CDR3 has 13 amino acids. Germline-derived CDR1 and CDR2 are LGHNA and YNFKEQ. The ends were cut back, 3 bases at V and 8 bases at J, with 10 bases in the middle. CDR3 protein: CASSQATEEKLFF. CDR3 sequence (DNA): TGTGCCAGCAGCCAGGCCACGGAGGAAAAACTGTTTTTT.

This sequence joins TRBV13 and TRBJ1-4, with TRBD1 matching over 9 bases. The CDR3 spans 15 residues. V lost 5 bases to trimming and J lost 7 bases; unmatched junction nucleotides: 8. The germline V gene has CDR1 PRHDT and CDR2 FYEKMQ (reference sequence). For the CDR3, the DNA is TGTGCCAGCAGCCTTAGACAGGGGGGAGGTGAAAAACTGTTTTTT. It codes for CASSLRQGGGEKLFF.

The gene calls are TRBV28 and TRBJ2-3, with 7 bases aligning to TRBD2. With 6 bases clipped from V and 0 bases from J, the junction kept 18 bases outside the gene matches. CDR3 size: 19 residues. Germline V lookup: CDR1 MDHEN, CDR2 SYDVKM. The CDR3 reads CASRTDKMVRGSSTDTQYF. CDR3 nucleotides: TGTGCCAGCAGAACCGATAAAATGGTGCGGGGGAGTAGCACAGATACGCAGTATTTT.

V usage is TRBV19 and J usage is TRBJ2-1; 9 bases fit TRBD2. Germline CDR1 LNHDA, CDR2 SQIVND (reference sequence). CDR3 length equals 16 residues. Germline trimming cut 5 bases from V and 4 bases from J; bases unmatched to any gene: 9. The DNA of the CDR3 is TGTGCCAGTAGTCCACGGGGACTAGCTGATTACAATGAGCAGTTCTTC. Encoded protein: CASSPRGLADYNEQFF.

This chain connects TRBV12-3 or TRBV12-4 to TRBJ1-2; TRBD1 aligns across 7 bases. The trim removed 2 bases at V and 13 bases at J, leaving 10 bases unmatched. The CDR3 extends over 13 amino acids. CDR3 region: CASSLSPRQGTTF. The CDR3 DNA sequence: TGTGCCAGCAGTTTAAGTCCCCGACAGGGTACCACCTTC.

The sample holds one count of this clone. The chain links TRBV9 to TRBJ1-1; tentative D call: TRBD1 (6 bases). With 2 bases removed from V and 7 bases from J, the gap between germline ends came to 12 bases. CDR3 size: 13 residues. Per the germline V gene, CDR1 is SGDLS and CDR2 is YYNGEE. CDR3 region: CASSVEQGLEAFF. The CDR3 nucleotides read TGTGCCAGCAGCGTGGAACAGGGCCTTGAAGCTTTCTTT.

The CDR3 protein is CASSFGDRGLDYGYTF. The CDR3 DNA reads TGTGCCAGCAGCTTTGGGGACAGGGGGTTGGACTATGGCTACACCTTC. The chain carries TRBV13 and TRBJ1-2, with 11 bases fitting TRBD1. Germline V CDR1 and CDR2: PRHDT, FYEKMQ (reference sequence). This CDR3 has 16 residues. Trimming took 3 bases from V and 3 from J; bases not matched to a gene: 6.

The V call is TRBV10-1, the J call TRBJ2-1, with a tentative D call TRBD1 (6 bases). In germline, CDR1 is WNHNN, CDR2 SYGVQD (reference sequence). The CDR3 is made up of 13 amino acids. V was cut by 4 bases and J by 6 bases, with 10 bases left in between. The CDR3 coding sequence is TGCGCCAGCAGTGTCGTAGGGGGCAATGAGCAGTTCTTC. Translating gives CASSVVGGNEQFF.

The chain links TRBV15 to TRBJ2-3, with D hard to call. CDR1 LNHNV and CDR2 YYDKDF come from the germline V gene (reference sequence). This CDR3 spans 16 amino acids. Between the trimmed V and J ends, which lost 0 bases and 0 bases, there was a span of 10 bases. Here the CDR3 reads CATSRDRLLSTDTQYF. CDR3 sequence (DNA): TGTGCCACCAGCAGAGACCGACTCCTTAGCACAGATACGCAGTATTTT.

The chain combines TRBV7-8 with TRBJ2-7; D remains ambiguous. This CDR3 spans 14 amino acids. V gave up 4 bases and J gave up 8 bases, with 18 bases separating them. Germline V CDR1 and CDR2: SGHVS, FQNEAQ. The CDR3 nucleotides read TGTGCCAGCAGCTCGAGTGAGGTTGGTTCTAAGCAGTACGTC. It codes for CASSSSEVGSKQYV.

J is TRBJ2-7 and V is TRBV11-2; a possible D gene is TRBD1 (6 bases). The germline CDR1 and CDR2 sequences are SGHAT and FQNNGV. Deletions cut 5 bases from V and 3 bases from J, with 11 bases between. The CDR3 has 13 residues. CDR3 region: CASSRTVFYEQYV. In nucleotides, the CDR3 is TGTGCCAGCAGCCGGACAGTATTCTACGAGCAGTACGTC.

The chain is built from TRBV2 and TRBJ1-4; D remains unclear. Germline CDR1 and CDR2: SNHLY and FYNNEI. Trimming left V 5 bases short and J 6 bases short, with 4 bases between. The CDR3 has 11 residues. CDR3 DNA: TGTGCCAGCAGTTTCGATGAAAAACTGTTTTTT. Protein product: CASSFDEKLFF.

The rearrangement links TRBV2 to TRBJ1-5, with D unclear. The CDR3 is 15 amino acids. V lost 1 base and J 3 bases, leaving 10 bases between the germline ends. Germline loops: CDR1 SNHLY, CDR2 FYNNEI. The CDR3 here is CASSEGPISNQPQHF. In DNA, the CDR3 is TGTGCCAGCAGTGAAGGCCCTATTTCCAATCAGCCCCAGCATTTT.

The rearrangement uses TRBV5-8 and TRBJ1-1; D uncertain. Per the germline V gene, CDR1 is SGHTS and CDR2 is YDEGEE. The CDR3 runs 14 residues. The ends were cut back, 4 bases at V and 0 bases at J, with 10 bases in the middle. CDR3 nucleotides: TGTGCCAGCAGCCCACACGGGATGAACACTGAAGCTTTCTTT. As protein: CASSPHGMNTEAFF.

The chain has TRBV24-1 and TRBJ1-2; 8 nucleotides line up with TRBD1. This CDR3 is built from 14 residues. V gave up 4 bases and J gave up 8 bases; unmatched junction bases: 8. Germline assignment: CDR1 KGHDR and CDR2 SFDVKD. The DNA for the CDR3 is TGTGCCACCAGTGACCCTGGACAGGGATGGGGCTACACCTTC. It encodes CATSDPGQGWGYTF.

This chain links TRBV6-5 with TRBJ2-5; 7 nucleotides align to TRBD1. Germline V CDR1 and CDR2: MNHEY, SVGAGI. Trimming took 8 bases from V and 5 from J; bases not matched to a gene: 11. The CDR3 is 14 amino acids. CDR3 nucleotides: TGTGCCAGCGGCCTTTTACAGGGGCGGGAGACCCAGTACTTC. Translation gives CASGLLQGRETQYF.